This T cell receptor (beta chain) was observed in a study of esophageal squamous cell carcinoma under preoperative chemotherapy. MiXCR was run by TCRdb on the PCR reads, yielding one entry per CDR3 protein. This repertoire shows around 30,000 distinct CDR3 sequences, less than 65% found once; its top ten account for roughly 24%. Time point reported: after preoperative PTX-NDP chemotherapy. The CDR3 extends over 14 amino acids. Germline assignment: CDR1 SNHLY and CDR2 FYNNEI. Trimming removed 2 bases at V and 6 bases at J, with 10 bases between. Specimen collection occurred from a patient given preoperative chemotherapy. The receptor's source is a human donor with esophageal squamous cell carcinoma. The donor label of this sample is uncertain. This chain joins TRBV2 and TRBJ2-2, with D unresolved. CDR3 loop: CASSEQGPSGELFF. CDR3 in DNA: TGTGCCAGCAGTGAACAAGGGCCTTCCGGGGAGCTGTTTTTT.